This T cell receptor (beta chain) was found in a study of blood T cell repertoires in COVID-19. The participants were between about 18 and 100 years old and came from some 23 US areas. Participant-reported clinical history was the basis for cohort assignment. Per the authors' pipeline: Nucleated cell number was recorded as an estimate derived from reference gene primer amplification. Sequencing was performed with immunoSEQ multiplex PCR; in TCRdb, only in-frame clones are kept and a portion is missing. That table is the source of V, J and clone size, and D and trimming were worked out from the DNA. The sample has roughly 520,000 clones, roughly 90% seen once. This TCR came from a woman aged 40-49 years who had recovered from COVID-19. The sample was PBMCs or T cells enriched from blood (not recorded which).

The CDR3 loop is CASSQGVARGDYEQYF. The CDR3, as DNA: TGTGCCAGCAGCCAAGGGGTGGCTAGAGGCGACTACGAGCAGTACTTC. This chain joins TRBV3-1 (or the pseudogene TRBV3-2) and TRBJ2-7; D gene uncertain. Germline V gives CDR1 LGHDT, CDR2 YNNKEL (reference sequence). CDR3 length: 16 residues. Trimming removed 1 base from V and 3 bases from J, with 16 bases in between.